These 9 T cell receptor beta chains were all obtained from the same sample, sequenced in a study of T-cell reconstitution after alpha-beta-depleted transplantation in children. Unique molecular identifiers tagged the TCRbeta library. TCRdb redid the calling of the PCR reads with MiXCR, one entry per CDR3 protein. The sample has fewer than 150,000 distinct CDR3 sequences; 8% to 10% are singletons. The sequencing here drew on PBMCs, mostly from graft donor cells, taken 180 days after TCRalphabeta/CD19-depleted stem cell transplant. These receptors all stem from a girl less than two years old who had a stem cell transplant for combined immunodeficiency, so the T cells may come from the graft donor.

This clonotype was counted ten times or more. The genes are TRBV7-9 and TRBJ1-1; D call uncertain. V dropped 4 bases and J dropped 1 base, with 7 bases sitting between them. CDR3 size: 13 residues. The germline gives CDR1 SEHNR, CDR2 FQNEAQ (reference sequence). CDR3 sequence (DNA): TGTGCCAGCAGCTCAGTGGGGAACACTGAAGCTTTCTTT. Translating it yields CASSSVGNTEAFF.

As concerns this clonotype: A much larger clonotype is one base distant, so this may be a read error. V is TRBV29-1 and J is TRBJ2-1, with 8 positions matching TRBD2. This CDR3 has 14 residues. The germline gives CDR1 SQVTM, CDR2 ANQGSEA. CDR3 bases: TGCAGCGTTCGGGGGTCGGCTAGCGGGCGCGAGCACTTCTTC. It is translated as CSVRGSASGREHFF.

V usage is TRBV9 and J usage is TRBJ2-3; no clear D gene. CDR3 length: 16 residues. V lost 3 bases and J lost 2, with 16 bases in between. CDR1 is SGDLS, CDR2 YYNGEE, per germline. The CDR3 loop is CASSALRQGNTDTQYF. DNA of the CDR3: TGTGCCAGCAGCGCCTTGAGACAAGGGAACACAGATACGCAGTATTTT.

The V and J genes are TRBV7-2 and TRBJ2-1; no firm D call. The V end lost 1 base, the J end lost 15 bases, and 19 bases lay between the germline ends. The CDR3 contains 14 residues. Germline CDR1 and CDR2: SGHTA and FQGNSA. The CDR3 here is CASSLGALSAHPFF. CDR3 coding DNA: TGTGCCAGCAGCTTAGGCGCTCTTTCCGCACATCCGTTCTTC.

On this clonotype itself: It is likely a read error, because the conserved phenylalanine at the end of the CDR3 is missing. The CDR3 coding sequence is TGTGCCACCAGCAGAGACTGGATAGCGCAGTATTTG. Translating gives CATSRDWIAQYL. V usage is TRBV15 and J usage is TRBJ2-3; D gene unclear. The germline CDR1 and CDR2 sequences are LNHNV and YYDKDF (reference sequence). The CDR3 runs 12 residues. The V end lost 0 bases, the J end lost 10 bases, and 8 bases lay between the germline ends.

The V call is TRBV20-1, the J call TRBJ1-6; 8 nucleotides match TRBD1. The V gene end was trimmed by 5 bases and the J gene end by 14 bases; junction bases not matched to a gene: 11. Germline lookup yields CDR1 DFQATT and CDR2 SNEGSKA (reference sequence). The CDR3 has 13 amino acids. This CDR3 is CSAYAPGQEALHF. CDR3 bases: TGCAGTGCTTATGCCCCGGGACAGGAGGCCCTCCACTTT.

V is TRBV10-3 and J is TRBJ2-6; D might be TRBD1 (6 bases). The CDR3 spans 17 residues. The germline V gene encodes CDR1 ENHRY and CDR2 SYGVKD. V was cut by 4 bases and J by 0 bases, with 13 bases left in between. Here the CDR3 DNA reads TGTGCCATCAGTGGGACAGTGACCGTCTCTGGGGCCAACGTCCTGACTTTC. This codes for CAISGTVTVSGANVLTF.

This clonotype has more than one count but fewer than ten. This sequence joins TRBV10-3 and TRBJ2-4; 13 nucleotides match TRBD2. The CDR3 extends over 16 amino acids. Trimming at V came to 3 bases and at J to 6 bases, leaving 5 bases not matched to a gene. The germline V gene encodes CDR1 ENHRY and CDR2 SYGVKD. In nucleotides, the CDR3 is TGTGCCATCAGTGACTGGACTAGCGGGAGCCCAAACATTCAGTACTTC. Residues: CAISDWTSGSPNIQYF.

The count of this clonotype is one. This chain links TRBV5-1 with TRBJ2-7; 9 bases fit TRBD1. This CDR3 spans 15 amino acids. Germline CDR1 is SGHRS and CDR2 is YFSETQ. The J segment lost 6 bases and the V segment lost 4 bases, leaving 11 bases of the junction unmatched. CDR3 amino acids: CASSDGQGPRGEQYF. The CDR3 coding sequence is TGCGCCAGCAGCGACGGACAGGGGCCACGAGGCGAGCAGTACTTC. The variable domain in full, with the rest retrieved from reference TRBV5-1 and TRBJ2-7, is KAGVTQTPRYLIKTRGQQVTLSCSPISGHRSVSWYQQTPGQGLQFLFEYFSETQRNKGNFPGRFSGRQFSNSRSEMNVSTLELGDSALYLCASSDGQGPRGEQYFGPGTRLTVT.